The following is a T cell receptor (beta chain) sequence with its context. This specimen comes from a study of blood T cells in healthy people across ages. The use of a sample-barcoded 5' primer and a J-beta primer mix characterized a second PCR of about 7 to 12 cycles. TCRdb re-called the 5' RACE reads through MiXCR, storing one row per CDR3 protein. This table has approximately 730,000 distinct CDR3 sequences, 50% to 65% appearing once. CDR3 length: 16 residues. Germline values: CDR1 DFQATT, CDR2 SNEGSKA (reference sequence). This TCR came from a man older than 75 in good health. The J gene is TRBJ2-3, the V gene TRBV20-1; TRBD2 matches 9 bases. The sample comprised blood. The CDR3, as DNA: TGCAGCGGGGGGGAAGCGGGAGGCCTATCCACAGATACGCAGTATTTT. Its translation: CSGGEAGGLSTDTQYF.